The rows below give T cell receptor beta chains drawn from one sample of a study of CD8 T cells in ankylosing spondylitis. TCRdb analysed the 5' RACE reads with MiXCR anew, one entry per CDR3 protein. The sample shows around 770,000 distinct CDR3 sequences, under 20% of them seen only once. Sequenced sample: blood, either unsorted or a sorted T cell fraction (not recorded which). Every receptor here comes from a male donor with ankylosing spondylitis. Each CDR3 is given with its conserved first and last residue. A D gene is named only where the DNA matches it firmly. A row's size may be missing; if present it is once, few, many or a size class.

clone_size cdr3_length j_call d_call v_call cdr3_nt cdr3_aa
- 12 TRBJ1-1 TRBD1 TRBV2 TGTGCCAGCAGTGGACAGGGCGGGAGAGCTTTCTTT CASSGQGGRAFF
- 14 TRBJ1-5 - TRBV20-1 TGCAGTGCTAAGAGAGGGGGGAGCAATCAGCCCCAGCATTTT CSAKRGGSNQPQHF
few 10 TRBJ1-1 - TRBV20-1 TGCAGTGCTCCGTTATCTGAAGCTTTCTTT CSAPLSEAFF
many 14 TRBJ1-1 - TRBV5-5 TGTGCCAGCAGCTTGGAGGGTATGGGGACTGAAGCTTTCTTT CASSLEGMGTEAFF
- 15 TRBJ1-6 TRBD1 TRBV6-1 TGTGCCAGCAGCCCCGGGACAGGGTGGGGGTCACCCCTCCACTTT CASSPGTGWGSPLHF
few 14 TRBJ1-2 - TRBV5-1 TGCGCCAGCAGCTTTGACAGCCCAAACTATGGCTACACCTTC CASSFDSPNYGYTF
- 13 TRBJ2-7 TRBD1 TRBV29-1 TGCAGCGGAAGATCGGGACAGACCTACGAGCAGTACTTC CSGRSGQTYEQYF
- 18 TRBJ2-4 - TRBV21-1 TGTGCCAGCCGAAACTGCCGGACAGGGGAAGAAGCCAAAAACATTCAGTACTTC CASRNCRTGEEAKNIQYF
few 15 TRBJ2-1 TRBD2 TRBV20-1 TGCAGTGCTAGAGGCCTAGCGGGCCTGGGCAATGAGCAGTTCTTC CSARGLAGLGNEQFF
- 14 TRBJ2-6 - TRBV19 TGTGCCAGTAGTATTGTCTCTGGGGCCAACGTCCTGACTTTC CASSIVSGANVLTF
few 15 TRBJ1-1 - TRBV9 TGTGCCAGCAGCGCCGAGATGGTGCCGAACACTGAAGCTTTCTTT CASSAEMVPNTEAFF
many 12 TRBJ1-3 - TRBV12-3/TRBV12-4 TGTGCCAGCAGTTTGCGGGGGGACACCATATATTTT CASSLRGDTIYF
- 16 TRBJ2-6 - TRBV5-5 TGTGCCAGCAGCTCGGCGACAGGCCCTGGGGCCAACGTCCTGACTTTC CASSSATGPGANVLTF
- 14 TRBJ1-6 TRBD1 TRBV7-9 TGTGCCAGCAGCTTCGCGGGACAGGGATCACCCCTCCACTTT CASSFAGQGSPLHF
- 14 TRBJ1-3 - TRBV12-3/TRBV12-4 TGTGCCAGCAGTCCGGAGGTCTCTGGAAACACCATATATTTT CASSPEVSGNTIYF
few 12 TRBJ2-2 - TRBV9 TGTGCCAGCAGCGGATCAGATAAGCCCCTGTTTTTT CASSGSDKPLFF
- 16 TRBJ2-5 - TRBV4-1 TGCGCCAGCAGCCAAGATCCTGGGGCTACCGAAGAGACCCAGTACTTC CASSQDPGATEETQYF
- 11 TRBJ2-2 - TRBV7-8 TGCCCTGGGGGCCTTCCCGGGGAGCTGTTTTTT CPGGLPGELFF
few 14 TRBJ2-7 TRBD2 TRBV5-1 TGCGCCAGCAGCCTCCCGGGACTAGGAGACGAGCAGTACTTC CASSLPGLGDEQYF
few 14 TRBJ2-1 - TRBV29-1 TGCAGCGTTTTGACAGGGAGGGAATACAATGAGCAGTTCTTC CSVLTGREYNEQFF